The 4 T cell receptor beta chains reported below all come from one sample, sequenced in a study of blood T cell repertoires in COVID-19. TCRdb keeps only in-frame clones here, not all; method: immunoSEQ multiplex PCR. Of roughly 220,000 clones listed, 80% were seen once; the top ten hold 4.3%. The sequenced sample consisted of PBMCs or T cells enriched from blood (not recorded which). These receptors were taken from a man aged 25-40 years with acute COVID-19.

As to this clone: The limits of the CDR3 on the DNA are not certain, so only TCRdb's listed CDR3 is given. This rearrangement joins TRBV4-1 to TRBJ2-3; the D segment call TRBD2 is taken from the table without a DNA check. Both ends counted, the CDR3 spans 13 residues. Germline assignment: CDR1 MGHRA and CDR2 YSYEKL. CDR3 sequence reads: CASSQVGAGIVYF.

V gene TRBV7-9 combines with J gene TRBJ1-5; 10 positions agree with TRBD1. This CDR3 is 16 amino acids long. V lost 5 bases and J lost 2; bases outside the gene matches: 6. Germline assignment: CDR1 SEHNR and CDR2 FQNEAQ (reference sequence). CDR3 sequence: CASSRYGTGGNQPQHF. The CDR3 DNA follows: TGTGCCAGCAGCAGGTACGGGACAGGGGGCAATCAGCCCCAGCATTTT. Together with reference TRBV7-9 and TRBJ1-5, the CDR3 gives the full variable domain: DTGVSQNPRHKITKRGQNVTFRCDPISEHNRLYWYRQTLGQGPEFLTYFQNEAQLEKSRLLSDRFSAERPKGSFSTLEIQRTEQGDSAMYLCASSRYGTGGNQPQHFGDGTRLSIL.

The V and J genes are TRBV5-1 and TRBJ1-1, with TRBD1 matching over 11 bases. The junction had 5 bases not matched to a gene; V was cut back by 4 bases and J by 6 bases. The CDR3 runs to 14 residues. Germline loops: CDR1 SGHRS, CDR2 YFSETQ. CDR3 nucleotide sequence: TGCGCCAGCAGCGCATGGGGACAGGGGGCTGAAGCTTTCTTT. It specifies CASSAWGQGAEAFF.

The rearrangement links TRBV5-1 to TRBJ1-2, with TRBD1 matching over 8 bases. The V and J ends lost 3 bases and 6 bases, in that order; junction bases with no gene match: 10. This CDR3 has 15 amino acids. Germline CDR1 is SGHRS and CDR2 is YFSETQ. In DNA, the CDR3 is TGCGCCAGCAGCTCTGGACAGGGAGGGAGTAATGGCTACACCTTC. Its translation: CASSSGQGGSNGYTF.